Below, one T cell receptor beta chain is given with its context. One end of the junction does not line up with germline, which may come from a read error. The data are from a study of T cells in Graves' hyperthyroidism and ophthalmopathy. Germline V gene sequence: CDR1 MGHRA, CDR2 YSYEKL. The CDR3 contains 12 residues. What was amplified from RNA transcripts were TCR beta CDR3 regions. HTBI primers drove first-round RT-PCR of the TCR CDR3. Via MiXCR, TCRdb re-called the multiplex PCR reads, giving one row per CDR3 protein. The profile covers about 640,000 distinct CDR3 sequences, with less than 25% appearing a single time and under 35% taken by the ten largest.

This chain connects TRBV4-1 to TRBJ2-5; no firm D call. This clonotype was sampled from a man younger than 45 with Graves' ophthalmopathy. Sequencing was performed on blood. CDR3: CASSQDGTVLHF. CDR3 nucleotide sequence: TGCGCCAGCAGCCAAGATGGCACAGTCTTGCACTTC.